This entry concerns a single T cell receptor beta chain. No antigen is known for it. These data come from a study of cytomegalovirus exposure and HLA in healthy donors. Study context: Counted in an early data release were 65 million to 100 million unique TCRs from HLA-typed donors.

Study-wide findings and caveats: In a later analysis, common viral pathogens appeared linked to several of the most significant clusters. Later analysis identified a missense DCLRE1C variant that was linked to TCR beta V- and J-gene trimming.

The PCR made use of 60 Vbeta and 13 Jbeta primers. Only in-frame clones appear in the TCRdb table, and some are missing; sequencing was by immunoSEQ multiplex PCR. Of 110,000 or so clones listed, approximately 67% are singletons. Sequencing was performed on PBMCs. The receptor was isolated from a man aged 18 to 35 in good health and CMV-seropositive.

This chain's CDR3 is CASSLDSATAGGYNEQFF. In DNA, the CDR3 is TGTGCCAGCAGCTTAGATTCTGCTACTGCGGGGGGGTACAATGAGCAGTTCTTC. V is TRBV7-6 and J is TRBJ2-1; 9 nucleotides align to TRBD2. The CDR3 runs 18 residues. The J segment lost 4 bases and the V segment lost 1 base, leaving 11 bases of the junction unmatched. Germline CDR1 reads SGHVS; CDR2 reads FNYEAQ.